This note documents a single TCR beta chain sequence. Its cognate antigen is unknown. These data originate in a study of cytomegalovirus exposure and HLA in healthy donors. Broader study findings: The study recorded some 160 TCR beta chains that were cytomegalovirus-associated.

From germline, CDR1 is SQVTM and CDR2 ANQGSEA. V was shortened by 8 bases and J by 2 bases, with 13 bases between the two germline ends. CDR3 length equals 12 residues. The protocol was immunoSEQ multiplex PCR, while the TCRdb copy is restricted to in-frame clones and leaves out a portion. The sample includes 150,000 to 200,000 clones, around four fifths of them seen just once. The receptor was derived from a man in his late teens or twenties in good health and CMV-seropositive. Sequenced sample: PBMCs. This chain uses TRBV29-1 with TRBJ2-7; the D is unclear. CDR3 nucleotide sequence: TGCAGCTTCTTTAGTGATACCTACGAGCAGTACTTC. It codes for CSFFSDTYEQYF.